The subject of this entry is one T cell receptor (beta chain). This sample is part of a study of blood T cell repertoires in COVID-19. About the study: Specimens from acute and convalescent COVID-19 originated in the United States, Italy and Spain. Nucleic acid was either cDNA or gDNA, and it came from T cells, B-cell-depleted T cells, or PBMCs.

As originally analysed: For nucleated cells, counts were estimated from reference gene primer amplification. The protocol was immunoSEQ multiplex PCR, while the TCRdb copy is restricted to in-frame clones and leaves out a portion. The DNA gave D and trimming, while V, J and clone size come from that table. This sample carries 210,000 or so clones, 83% of them seen once, and the ten largest clones take around 1.3%. Seattle patients were enrolled while actively infected and followed longitudinally. This TCR was sampled from a woman in her twenties or thirties with COVID-19, enrolled during active disease. Source material: peripheral blood.

The CDR3 DNA follows: TGCGCCAGCAGCTGGGGCGGGGGGGCGGAGGAGACCCAGTACTTC. The encoded protein is CASSWGGGAEETQYF. V and J are TRBV5-1 and TRBJ2-5; TRBD2 aligns across 9 bases. The CDR3 covers 15 residues. From germline, CDR1 is SGHRS and CDR2 YFSETQ. The V segment lost 3 bases and the J segment 5 bases; nucleotides outside the gene matches: 8.